The TCR beta chain described here comes from a study of T cell repertoires in cytomegalovirus infection. Study at large: Recently identified HLA-C-restricted CMV epitopes were among the peptides used. CMV infection and matching HLA type were both indicated by public TCR beta signatures.

Points on this clonotype: Its antigen is as yet unknown.

TCRdb itself ran the reads through MiXCR, one entry per CDR3 protein. Among about half a million distinct CDR3 sequences listed, approximately 40% were seen once. Whole-study results and caveats: Accumulated public TCR beta family frequency recognized individuals carrying CMV together with the relevant HLA. The response measured ex vivo was dominated by TCR beta clonotypes (HLA-C-restricted and CMV-specific).

The sample consisted of cultured PBMCs, taken from culture after CMV antigen stimulation. The sequence was obtained from a human donor in good health (CMV status not recorded). Some clones in this sample may be carry-over from other donors' samples.

CDR3 in amino acids: CASSSRDGHEQYF. In DNA, the CDR3 is TGTGCCAGCAGTTCCCGAGACGGGCACGAGCAGTACTTC. This chain joins TRBV6-5 and TRBJ2-7; D is unresolved. This CDR3 has 13 residues. Germline V gene lookup returns CDR1 MNHEY and CDR2 SVGAGI. Between the trimmed V and J ends, which lost 4 bases and 5 bases, there was a span of 12 bases.